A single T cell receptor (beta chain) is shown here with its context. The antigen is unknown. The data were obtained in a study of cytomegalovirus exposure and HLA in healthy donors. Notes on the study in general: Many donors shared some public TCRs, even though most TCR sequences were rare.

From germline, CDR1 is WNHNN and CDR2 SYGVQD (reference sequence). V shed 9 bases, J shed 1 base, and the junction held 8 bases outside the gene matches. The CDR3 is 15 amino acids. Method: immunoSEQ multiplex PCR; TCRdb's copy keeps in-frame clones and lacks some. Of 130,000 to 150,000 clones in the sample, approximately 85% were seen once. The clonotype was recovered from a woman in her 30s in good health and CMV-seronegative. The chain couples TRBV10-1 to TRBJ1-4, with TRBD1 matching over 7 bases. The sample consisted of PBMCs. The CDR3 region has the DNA TGCGCCAGTGGGTGTCGGGACAGAACTAATGAAAAACTGTTTTTT. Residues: CASGCRDRTNEKLFF.